A selection of T cell receptor beta chains follows, all from one sample in a study of shared clonotypes between healthy human individuals. Here immunoSEQ multiplex PCR was the method, and the copy in TCRdb shows in-frame clones only, minus some. The table has some 1.5 million clones, around 98% seen once; the top ten hold about 0.4%. The sample taken for sequencing was naive CD4+ T cells sorted from blood. These TCRs come from a man aged 25 to 40 in good health. The CDR3 runs from the conserved cysteine through the conserved F or W. The D gene is left open where the match is weak. Not all rows give a size; the values are once, few, many and, for expanded clones, a class.

V	size	D	J	DNA	CDR3
TRBV28	.	TRBD2	TRBJ2-3	TGTGCCACGGGTAGCGGGAGCCCCGGAGTCACAGATACGCAGTATTTT	CATGSGSPGVTDTQYF
TRBV28	.	.	TRBJ2-7	TGTGCCAGCAGTTTATCAACAGGTGGTTACGAGCAGTACTTC	CASSLSTGGYEQYF
TRBV6-5	.	TRBD2	TRBJ2-7	TGTGCCAGCAGTTACGTTCCAGCGGGATTAACCTACGAGCAGTACTTC	CASSYVPAGLTYEQYF
TRBV10-3	.	.	TRBJ1-4	TGTGCCATCAGTGAGTCTGGGGGGCGGGCGGAAAAACTGTTTTTT	CAISESGGRAEKLFF
TRBV5-5	.	TRBD1	TRBJ1-5	TGTGCCAGCAGCTTGTTAGGGGGCGGCAATCAGCCCCAGCATTTT	CASSLLGGGNQPQHF
TRBV6-5	.	.	TRBJ1-3	TGTGCCAGCAGTTACAACCACGGCTCTGGAAACACCATATATTTT	CASSYNHGSGNTIYF
TRBV18	.	.	TRBJ1-5	TGTGCCAGCTCACCTAAAGACGGTGCCCATCAGCCCCAGCATTTT	CASSPKDGAHQPQHF
TRBV18	few	.	TRBJ2-7	TGTGCCAGCTCGCCGACAGGGAGGGATCACGAGCAGTACTTC	CASSPTGRDHEQYF
TRBV6-5	.	.	TRBJ2-1	TGTGCCAGCAGTAAAGGGGGAGTTTACAATGAGCAGTTCTTC	CASSKGGVYNEQFF
TRBV5-1	.	TRBD1	TRBJ1-2	TGCGCCAGCAGCTTGTTGGACAGGGGAGGTGGCTACACCTTC	CASSLLDRGGGYTF
TRBV28	.	.	TRBJ1-2	TGTGCCAGCAGTTTGGGTCAGGGGTATGGCTACACCTTC	CASSLGQGYGYTF
TRBV5-1	.	.	TRBJ2-1	TGCGCCAGCAGCTTTCAGGGGAACCCCTACAATGAGCAGTTCTTC	CASSFQGNPYNEQFF
TRBV6-4	few	.	TRBJ1-5	TGTGCCAGCGGCCAGGAAGGCTGTCGCCAGCCCCAGCATTTT	CASGQEGCRQPQHF
TRBV4-3	.	TRBD2	TRBJ2-2	TGCGCCAGCAGCCAAGGTGGACTAGCGGGAGGCCGAAACACCGGGGAGCTGTTTTTT	CASSQGGLAGGRNTGELFF
TRBV9	.	TRBD2	TRBJ2-2	TGTGCCAGCCATCACTCCCTAGCGGGGCGCACCGGGGAGCTGTTTTTT	CASHHSLAGRTGELFF
TRBV27	once	.	TRBJ2-2	TGTGCCAGCAGTTTATCGATAGGGGTCGGGCAGCGCACCGGGGAGCTGTTTTTT	CASSLSIGVGQRTGELFF
TRBV7-2	once	TRBD2	TRBJ2-7	TGTGCCAGCAGCTTGGGAGCAGGGAGGGCCTACGAGCAGTACTTC	CASSLGAGRAYEQYF
TRBV27	.	.	TRBJ2-7	TGTGCCAGCAGGGTCCGGAATCAGAAGCATTACGAGCAGTACTTC	CASRVRNQKHYEQYF
TRBV6-6	.	.	TRBJ2-2	TGTGCCAGCAGCCTCACCGGGACACTTAACACCGGGGAGCTGTTTTTT	CASSLTGTLNTGELFF
TRBV11-2	.	.	TRBJ1-4	TGTGCCAGCAGCTTCGTCCAAGAAAAACTGTTTTTT	CASSFVQEKLFF
TRBV11-2	.	.	TRBJ2-6	TGTGCCAGTAAATCCTTAAAACTTAGGGGGGCCAACGTCCTGACTTTC	CASKSLKLRGANVLTF
TRBV5-6	.	.	TRBJ1-1	TGTGCCAGCAGCCTGCCCCGCAGGACTGAAGCTTTCTTT	CASSLPRRTEAFF
TRBV2	.	.	TRBJ2-3	TGTGCCAGCAGTGACTTTAGCGGCACAGATACGCAGTATTTT	CASSDFSGTDTQYF
TRBV19	once	.	TRBJ2-7	TGTGCCAGTAGCCCCGGGAGTAGATACGAGCAGTACTTC	CASSPGSRYEQYF
TRBV29-1	.	.	TRBJ2-2	TGCAGCGCTACTTACAGTAACAGTCGCACCGGGGAGCTGTTTTTT	CSATYSNSRTGELFF
TRBV11-2	.	TRBD1	TRBJ2-1	TGTGCCAGCAGCTTAGCTTTTCGGCATCAGGGGGTGAATGAGCAGTTCTTC	CASSLAFRHQGVNEQFF
TRBV29-1	.	.	TRBJ2-2	TGCAGCGTTACCCAGGGTTGGGGCGGGGAGCTGTTTTTT	CSVTQGWGGELFF
TRBV11-2	.	.	TRBJ2-1	TGTGCCAGCAGTGCAATGGACTCTAGCTCCTACAATGAGCAGTTCTTC	CASSAMDSSSYNEQFF
TRBV5-1	.	.	TRBJ2-7	TGCGCCAGCAGCTTGCCCTTGGGAGGCGCCTCCTACGAGCAGTACTTC	CASSLPLGGASYEQYF
TRBV7-9	once	.	TRBJ2-5	TGTGCCAGCAGCTTAAGTCTAGCTTTGTGGGAGACCCAGTACTTC	CASSLSLALWETQYF
TRBV19	.	.	TRBJ2-7	TGTGCCAGTAGTATGGCCGGGACTCCTAATGAGGAGCAGTACTTC	CASSMAGTPNEEQYF
TRBV7-2	.	.	TRBJ2-5	TGTGCCAGCAGCTCCAGGTACCAAGAGACCCAGTACTTC	CASSSRYQETQYF
TRBV5-8	.	.	TRBJ2-1	TGTGCCAGCCACCGAATCGGTGGTGAGCAGTTCTTC	CASHRIGGEQFF
TRBV20-1	.	.	TRBJ2-7	TGCAGTGCTAGAGTTTTAGAGCAGTACTTC	CSARVLEQYF
TRBV7-9	once	TRBD1	TRBJ2-1	TGTGCCAGCAGCAGGGACAGGGGAAATGAGCAGTTCTTC	CASSRDRGNEQFF
TRBV7-2	.	TRBD1	TRBJ2-7	TGTGCCAGCAGCTCGCCTTTGAGGGGGCCAAGCTCCTACGAGCAGTACTTC	CASSSPLRGPSSYEQYF
TRBV27	.	.	TRBJ1-2	TGTGCCAGCAGTTTATTTTCGGTCCTGCCCTCCGTCGATGGCTACACCTTC	CASSLFSVLPSVDGYTF
TRBV18	once	.	TRBJ1-5	TGTGCCAGCTCACCGACCCCGGATAGCAATCAGCCCCAGCATTTT	CASSPTPDSNQPQHF
TRBV2	.	.	TRBJ2-1	TGTGCCAGCAGTGTTGGTATACTAGCCTACAATGAGCAGTTCTTC	CASSVGILAYNEQFF
TRBV7-9	.	.	TRBJ1-3	TGTGCCAGCAGGAAGCAAGTTCTCGGAAACACCATATATTTT	CASRKQVLGNTIYF